The clone carrying this TCR beta chain was seen a handful of times. The target antigen is unknown. TCRdb's table, derived via immunoSEQ multiplex PCR, lists solely in-frame clones and lacks some. The sample lists about 160,000 clones, less than 85% occurring once. The CDR3 length is 16 residues. Deletions cut 2 bases from V and 6 bases from J, with 19 bases between. CDR1 and CDR2 from the germline V gene are MNHEY and SMNVEV (reference sequence). The entry originates in a study of cytotoxic CD8 clonotypes in ibrutinib-treated CLL. On the study more broadly: The group held approximately eleven relapsed/refractory and around 15 treatment-naive patients, with 17 IGHV unmutated. Patients gave response samples after a median around twelve months of treatment, range 6 to 36. Study-wide findings and caveats: The study found baseline clonality above age-matched healthy donors, tracking circulating CD8+ T-cell counts. Having risen at ibrutinib response, clonality had fallen back toward baseline by progression.

The chain links TRBV27 to TRBJ1-2; possibly TRBD1 for D (6 bases). This TCR derives from a human donor with chronic lymphocytic leukemia. Sequenced material: PBMCs, taken after 24 months of ibrutinib treatment. Here the CDR3 reads CASSLLSGRGGNGYTF. The CDR3 DNA reads as TGTGCCAGCAGTTTACTAAGTGGTCGAGGGGGTAATGGCTACACCTTC.